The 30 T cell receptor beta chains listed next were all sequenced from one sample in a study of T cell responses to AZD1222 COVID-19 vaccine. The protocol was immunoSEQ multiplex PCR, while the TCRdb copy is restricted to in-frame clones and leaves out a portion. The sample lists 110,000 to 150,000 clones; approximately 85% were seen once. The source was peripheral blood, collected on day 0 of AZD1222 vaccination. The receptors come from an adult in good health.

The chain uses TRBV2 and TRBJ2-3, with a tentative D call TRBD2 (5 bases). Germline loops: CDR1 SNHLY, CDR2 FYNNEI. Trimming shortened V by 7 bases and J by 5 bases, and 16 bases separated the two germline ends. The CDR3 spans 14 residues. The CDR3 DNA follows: TGTGCCAGCAACCTCGCCGAGACTAAAGATACGCAGTATTTT. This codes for CASNLAETKDTQYF.

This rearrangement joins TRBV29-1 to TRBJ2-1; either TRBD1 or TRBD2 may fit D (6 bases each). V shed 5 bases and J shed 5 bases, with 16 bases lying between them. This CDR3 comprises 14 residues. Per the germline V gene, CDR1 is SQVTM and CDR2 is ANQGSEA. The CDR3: CSVQRGVHNNEQFF. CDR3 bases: TGCAGCGTTCAAAGGGGGGTTCACAACAATGAGCAGTTCTTC.

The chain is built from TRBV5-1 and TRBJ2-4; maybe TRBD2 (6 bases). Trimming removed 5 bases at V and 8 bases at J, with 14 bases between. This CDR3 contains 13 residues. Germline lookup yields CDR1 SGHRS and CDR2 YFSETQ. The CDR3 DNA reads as TGCGCCAGCAGTTCGGGGCCGGGAGACATTCAGTACTTC. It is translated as CASSSGPGDIQYF.

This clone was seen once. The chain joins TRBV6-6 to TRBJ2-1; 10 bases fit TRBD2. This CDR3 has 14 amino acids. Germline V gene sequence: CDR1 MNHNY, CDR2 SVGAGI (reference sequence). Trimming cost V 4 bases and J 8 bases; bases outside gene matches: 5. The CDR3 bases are TGTGCCAGCAGTTTGGCTAGCGGGGGCTATGAGCAGTTCTTC. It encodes CASSLASGGYEQFF.

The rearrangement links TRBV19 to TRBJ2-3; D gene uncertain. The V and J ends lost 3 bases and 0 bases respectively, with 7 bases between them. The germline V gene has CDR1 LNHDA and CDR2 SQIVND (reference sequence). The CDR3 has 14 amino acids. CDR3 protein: CASSISASTDTQYF. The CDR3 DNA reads TGTGCCAGTAGTATCTCGGCTAGCACAGATACGCAGTATTTT.

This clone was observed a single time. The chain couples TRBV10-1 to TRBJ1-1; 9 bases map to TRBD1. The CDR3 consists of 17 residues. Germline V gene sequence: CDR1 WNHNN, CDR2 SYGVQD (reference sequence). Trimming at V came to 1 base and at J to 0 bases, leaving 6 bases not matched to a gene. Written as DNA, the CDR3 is TGCGCCAGCAGTGAGTTTGGGACAGGGAGAATGAACACTGAAGCTTTCTTT. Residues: CASSEFGTGRMNTEAFF.

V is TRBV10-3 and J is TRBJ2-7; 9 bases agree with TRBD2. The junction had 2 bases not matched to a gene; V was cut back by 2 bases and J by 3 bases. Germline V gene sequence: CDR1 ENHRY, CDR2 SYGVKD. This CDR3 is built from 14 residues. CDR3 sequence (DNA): TGTGCCATCAGTGAGCTAGCGGGGAGCTACGAGCAGTACTTC. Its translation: CAISELAGSYEQYF.

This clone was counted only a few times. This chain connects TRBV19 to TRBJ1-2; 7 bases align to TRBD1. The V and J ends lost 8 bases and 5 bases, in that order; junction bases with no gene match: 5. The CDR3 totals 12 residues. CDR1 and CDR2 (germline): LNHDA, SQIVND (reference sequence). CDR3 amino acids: CASSFRGYGYTF. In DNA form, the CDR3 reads TGTGCCAGTTCATTCAGGGGGTATGGCTACACCTTC. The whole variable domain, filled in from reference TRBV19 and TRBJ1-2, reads DGGITQSPKYLFRKEGQNVTLSCEQNLNHDAMYWYRQDPGQGLRLIYYSQIVNDFQKGDIAEGYSVSREKKESFPLTVTSAQKNPTAFYLCASSFRGYGYTFGSGTRLTVV.

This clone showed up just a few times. The CDR3 nucleotides are TGTGCCAGCCCCCCGGGGAGGAACACCGGGGAGCTGTTTTTT. As protein: CASPPGRNTGELFF. The genes are TRBV7-9 and TRBJ2-2, with D possibly matching TRBD2 (5 bases). From germline, CDR1 is SEHNR and CDR2 FQNEAQ (reference sequence). This CDR3 is 14 amino acids long. The V gene lost 8 bases and the J gene lost 1 base, with 11 bases spanning the gap.

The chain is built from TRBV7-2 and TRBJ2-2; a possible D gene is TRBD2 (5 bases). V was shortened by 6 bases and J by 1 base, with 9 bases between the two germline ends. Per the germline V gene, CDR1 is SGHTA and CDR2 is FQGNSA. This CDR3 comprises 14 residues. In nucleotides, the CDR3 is TGTGCCAGCAGTAGGACTCAGAACACCGGGGAGCTGTTTTTT. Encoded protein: CASSRTQNTGELFF.

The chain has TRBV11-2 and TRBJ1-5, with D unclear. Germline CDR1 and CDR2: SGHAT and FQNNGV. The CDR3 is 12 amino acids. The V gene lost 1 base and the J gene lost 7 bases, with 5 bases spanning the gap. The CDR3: CASSLVDQPQHF. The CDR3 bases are TGTGCCAGCAGCTTAGTAGACCAGCCCCAGCATTTT.

CDR3 coding DNA: TGTGCCTGGAGTCGGGGGTCCCCGGGCGTCCTGACTTTC. It yields the protein CAWSRGSPGVLTF. V is TRBV30 and J is TRBJ2-6; a possible D gene is TRBD2 (6 bases). The CDR3 extends over 13 amino acids. The V gene lost 2 bases and the J gene lost 12 bases, with 14 bases spanning the gap. Per the germline V gene, CDR1 is GTSNPN and CDR2 is SVGIG (reference sequence).

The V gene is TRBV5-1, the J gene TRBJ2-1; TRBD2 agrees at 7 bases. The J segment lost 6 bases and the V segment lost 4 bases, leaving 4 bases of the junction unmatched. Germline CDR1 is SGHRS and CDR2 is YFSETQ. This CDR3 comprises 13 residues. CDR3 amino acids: CASSREATNEQFF. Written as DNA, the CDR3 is TGCGCCAGCAGCCGGGAGGCCACCAATGAGCAGTTCTTC.

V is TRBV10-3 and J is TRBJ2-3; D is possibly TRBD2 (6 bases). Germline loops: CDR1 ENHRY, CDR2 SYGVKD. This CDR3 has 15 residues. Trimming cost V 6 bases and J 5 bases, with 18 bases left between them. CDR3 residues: CAISLTRGGRDTQYF. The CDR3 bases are TGTGCCATCAGCCTGACTAGGGGAGGAAGAGATACGCAGTATTTT.

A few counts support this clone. The CDR3 loop reads CASSKQGPLSLEQFF. CDR3 in DNA: TGTGCCAGCAGCAAACAGGGACCCCTTTCTCTTGAGCAGTTCTTC. This sequence joins TRBV3-1 (or the pseudogene TRBV3-2) and TRBJ2-1; possible D gene TRBD1, 6 bases. The germline V and J ends were trimmed by 5 bases and 9 bases, with 20 bases remaining between them. The CDR3 totals 15 residues. Germline-derived CDR1 and CDR2 are LGHDT and YNNKEL (reference sequence).

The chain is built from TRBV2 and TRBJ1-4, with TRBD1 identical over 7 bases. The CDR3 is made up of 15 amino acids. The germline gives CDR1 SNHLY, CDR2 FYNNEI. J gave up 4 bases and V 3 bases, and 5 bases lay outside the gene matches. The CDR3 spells CASSELTGINEKLFF. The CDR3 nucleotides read TGTGCCAGCAGTGAGTTGACAGGGATTAATGAAAAACTGTTTTTT.

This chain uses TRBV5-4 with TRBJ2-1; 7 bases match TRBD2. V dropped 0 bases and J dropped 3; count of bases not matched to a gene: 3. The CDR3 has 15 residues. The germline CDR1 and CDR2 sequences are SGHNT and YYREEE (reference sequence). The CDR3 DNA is TGTGCCAGCAGCTTGGATCTAGCGGACTACAATGAGCAGTTCTTC. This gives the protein CASSLDLADYNEQFF.

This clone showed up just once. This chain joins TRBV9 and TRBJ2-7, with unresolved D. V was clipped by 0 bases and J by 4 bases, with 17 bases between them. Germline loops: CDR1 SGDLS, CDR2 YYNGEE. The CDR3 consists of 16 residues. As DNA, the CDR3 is TGTGCCAGCAGCGTAGGGTCCCGCCCCGACCATTACGAGCAGTACTTC. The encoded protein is CASSVGSRPDHYEQYF.

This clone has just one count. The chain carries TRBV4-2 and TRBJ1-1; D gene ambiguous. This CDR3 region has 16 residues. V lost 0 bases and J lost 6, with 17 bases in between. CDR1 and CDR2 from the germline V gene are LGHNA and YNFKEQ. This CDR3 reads CASSQDVVGPEAEAFF. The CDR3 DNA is TGTGCCAGCAGCCAAGATGTAGTCGGGCCCGAGGCTGAAGCTTTCTTT.

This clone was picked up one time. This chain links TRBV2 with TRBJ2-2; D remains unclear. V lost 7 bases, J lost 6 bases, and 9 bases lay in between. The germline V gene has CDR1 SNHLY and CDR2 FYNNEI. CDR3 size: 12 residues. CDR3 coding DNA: TGTGCCAGCACCCCGCAGCCCGGGGAGCTGTTTTTT. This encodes CASTPQPGELFF.

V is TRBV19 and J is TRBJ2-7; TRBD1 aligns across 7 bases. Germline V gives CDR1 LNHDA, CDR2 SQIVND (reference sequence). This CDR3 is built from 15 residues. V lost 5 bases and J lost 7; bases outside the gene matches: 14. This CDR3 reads CASSYFTGVPGEQYF. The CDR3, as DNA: TGTGCCAGTAGTTATTTCACAGGGGTCCCGGGGGAGCAGTACTTC.

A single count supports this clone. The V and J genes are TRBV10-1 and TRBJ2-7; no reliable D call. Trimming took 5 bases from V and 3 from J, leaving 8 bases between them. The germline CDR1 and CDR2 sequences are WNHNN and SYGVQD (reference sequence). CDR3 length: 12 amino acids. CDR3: CASSPGDYEQYF. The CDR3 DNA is TGCGCCAGCAGTCCCGGCGACTACGAGCAGTACTTC.

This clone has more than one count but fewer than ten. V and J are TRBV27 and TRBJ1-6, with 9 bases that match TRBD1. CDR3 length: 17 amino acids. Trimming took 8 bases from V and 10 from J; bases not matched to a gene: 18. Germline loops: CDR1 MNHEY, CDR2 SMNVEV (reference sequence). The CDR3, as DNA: TGTGCCAGCCAAACCGCCGCCGGGGACAGGGTGCGGTCACCCCTCCACTTT. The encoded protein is CASQTAAGDRVRSPLHF.

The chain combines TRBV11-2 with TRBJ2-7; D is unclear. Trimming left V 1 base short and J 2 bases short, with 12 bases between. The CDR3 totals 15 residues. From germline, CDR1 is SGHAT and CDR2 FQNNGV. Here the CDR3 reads CASSLGTDSTYEQYF. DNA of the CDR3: TGTGCCAGCAGCTTAGGAACCGACTCAACCTACGAGCAGTACTTC.

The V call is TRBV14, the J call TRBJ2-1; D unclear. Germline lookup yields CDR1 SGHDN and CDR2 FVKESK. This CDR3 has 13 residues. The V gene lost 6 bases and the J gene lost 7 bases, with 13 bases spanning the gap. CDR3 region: CASRLDLGNEQFF. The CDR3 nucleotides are TGTGCCAGCAGGCTCGACTTAGGAAATGAGCAGTTCTTC.

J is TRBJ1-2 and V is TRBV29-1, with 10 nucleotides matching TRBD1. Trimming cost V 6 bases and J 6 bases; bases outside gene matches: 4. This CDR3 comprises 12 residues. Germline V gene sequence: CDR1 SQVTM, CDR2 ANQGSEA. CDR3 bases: TGCAGCGTAGGACAGGGGGACGATGGCTACACCTTC. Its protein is CSVGQGDDGYTF.

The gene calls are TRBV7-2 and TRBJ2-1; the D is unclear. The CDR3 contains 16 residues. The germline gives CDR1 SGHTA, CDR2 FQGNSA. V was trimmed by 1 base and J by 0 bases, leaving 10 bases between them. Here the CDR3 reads CASSLGASSSYNEQFF. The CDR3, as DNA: TGTGCCAGCAGCTTAGGGGCCTCGAGCTCCTACAATGAGCAGTTCTTC.

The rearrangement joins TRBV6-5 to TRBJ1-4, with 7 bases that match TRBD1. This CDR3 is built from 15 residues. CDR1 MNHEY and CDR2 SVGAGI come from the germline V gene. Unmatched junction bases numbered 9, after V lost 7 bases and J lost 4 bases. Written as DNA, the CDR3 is TGTGCCAGCACCAGGGGGATTGGCGATAATGAAAAACTGTTTTTT. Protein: CASTRGIGDNEKLFF.

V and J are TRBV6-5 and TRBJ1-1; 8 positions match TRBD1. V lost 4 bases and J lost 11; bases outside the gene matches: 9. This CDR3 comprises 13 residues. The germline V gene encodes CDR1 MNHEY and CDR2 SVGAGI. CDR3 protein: CASSFSGGVMAFF. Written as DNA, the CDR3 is TGTGCCAGCAGTTTTTCAGGGGGCGTGATGGCTTTCTTT.

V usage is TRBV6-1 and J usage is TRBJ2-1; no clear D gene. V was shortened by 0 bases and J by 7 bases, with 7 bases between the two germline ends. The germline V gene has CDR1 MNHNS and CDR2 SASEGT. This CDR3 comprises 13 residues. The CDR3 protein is CASSEAGLNEQFF. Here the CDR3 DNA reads TGTGCCAGCAGTGAAGCAGGGTTAAATGAGCAGTTCTTC.